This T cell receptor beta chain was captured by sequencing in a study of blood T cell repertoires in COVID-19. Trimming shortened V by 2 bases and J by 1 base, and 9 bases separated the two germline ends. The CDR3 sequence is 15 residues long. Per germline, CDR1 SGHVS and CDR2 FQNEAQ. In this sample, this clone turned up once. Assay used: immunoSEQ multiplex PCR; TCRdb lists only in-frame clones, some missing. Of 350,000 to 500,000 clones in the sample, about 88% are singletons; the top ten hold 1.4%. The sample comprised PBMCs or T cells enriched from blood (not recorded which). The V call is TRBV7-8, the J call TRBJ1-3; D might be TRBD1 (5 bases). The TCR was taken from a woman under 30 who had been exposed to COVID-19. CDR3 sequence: CASSLKGSSGNTIYF. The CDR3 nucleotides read TGTGCCAGCAGCTTAAAGGGGTCGTCTGGAAACACCATATATTTT.